This TCR beta chain was sequenced in a study of T cell repertoires in cytomegalovirus infection. Turning to the study itself: Selection of CMV epitopes for the study included recently identified HLA-C-restricted and well-studied HLA-B-restricted ones. The public TCR beta signatures pointed to both CMV infection and matching HLA type. Study-wide points: The response measured ex vivo was dominated by TCR beta clonotypes (HLA-C-restricted and CMV-specific). Totalled public TCR beta family frequency picked out people who carried CMV plus the relevant HLA.

Each CDR3 protein gets one entry after TCRdb re-called the reads with MiXCR. The repertoire consists of some 150,000 distinct CDR3 sequences, with about 32% occurring once and the leading ten covering about 50%. This CDR3 region has 14 residues. The V and J ends lost 5 bases and 2 bases respectively, with 9 bases between them. CDR1 and CDR2 from the germline V gene are KGHDR and SFDVKD. As for this clonotype: No antigen is known for it.

This receptor was identified in a human donor in good health (CMV status not recorded). Some clones in this sample may be carry-over from other donors' samples. This chain connects TRBV24-1 to TRBJ2-1, with no clear D. Sample: CD8+ T cells from cultured PBMCs, taken from culture after CMV antigen stimulation. CDR3: CATSGPNPYNEQFF. The CDR3 bases are TGTGCCACCAGTGGGCCGAACCCCTACAATGAGCAGTTCTTC.